This TCR beta chain was captured in a study of T cell responses to AZD1222 COVID-19 vaccine. Whole-study results and caveats: Repertoires were sampled only after the peak T cell response. Most donors were white British, females outnumbered males, and clonal diversity was possibly underestimated. Baseline seropositives among AZD1222 recipients totaled only five to seven.

Turning to this clone: Its antigen is still unknown.

Sequencing was performed with immunoSEQ multiplex PCR; in TCRdb, only in-frame clones are kept and a portion is missing. The sample lists about 120,000 clones; around 83% were seen once. This CDR3 comprises 16 residues. V lost 8 bases and J 9 bases, leaving 27 bases between the germline ends. CDR1 is SGHRS and CDR2 is YFSETQ in the germline V gene. The J gene is TRBJ2-1, the V gene TRBV5-1; D perhaps matches TRBD1 (5 bases). The receptor was isolated from an adult who received the AZD1222 COVID-19 vaccine. Sequencing used peripheral blood, obtained 28 days after the second AZD1222 dose. CDR3 sequence: CASTRSTVAYSVEQFF. The CDR3 DNA follows: TGCGCCAGTACCCGGTCGACAGTGGCATATAGTGTTGAGCAGTTCTTC.